The source of this TCR beta chain is a study of PD-L1 blockade in urothelial cancer. Overall study context: There were a median of approximately 130,000 T cells in blood samples.

The time point is: pretreatment peripheral blood. Trimming took 4 bases from V and 2 from J, leaving 14 bases between them. CDR3 length: 15 amino acids. CDR1 and CDR2 (germline): MNHEY, SVGAGI. Synthetic TCR analog templates were spiked into all PCRs individually. This table comes from immunoSEQ multiplex PCR, and its TCRdb copy is limited to in-frame clones, with some not included. This table has approximately 71,000 clones, over 80% appearing once. V gene TRBV6-5 combines with J gene TRBJ1-1; the D is unclear. The receptor comes from an older woman with urothelial cancer. The source was PBMCs, collected around atezolizumab (anti-PD-L1) treatment. CDR3 amino acids: CASSSSGLGNTEAFF. DNA for the CDR3: TGTGCCAGCAGTTCTAGCGGCTTAGGCAACACTGAAGCTTTCTTT.